What follows describes a single T cell receptor beta chain. Its target is unknown. These data belong to a study of cytomegalovirus exposure and HLA in healthy donors. About the research overall: Later analysis reported that the 120 validation repertoires shared the platform of the roughly 710 first-cohort repertoires.

Overall study results and limits: The authors confirmed in vitro that a few CMV-associated chains were specific for CMV antigens. Reports showed the classifier diagnosing cytomegalovirus status with high specificity and sensitivity. Among TCR beta chains, those listed as cytomegalovirus-associated numbered over 150.

CDR1 is LNHNV and CDR2 is YYDKDF in the germline V gene (reference sequence). There are 15 residues in the CDR3. Germline trimming cut 1 base from V and 10 bases from J; bases unmatched to any gene: 6. Profiled with immunoSEQ multiplex PCR; TCRdb holds only in-frame clones, not every one. The sample carries about 360,000 clones, 70% to 90% recorded once. This sequence originates from a woman younger than 35 in good health and CMV-seronegative. The source material was PBMCs. The chain joins TRBV15 to TRBJ2-1; 11 bases match TRBD2. The CDR3: CATSRGRSGRGEQFF. For the CDR3, the DNA is TGTGCCACCAGCAGAGGACGTAGCGGGAGGGGGGAGCAGTTCTTC.